This T cell receptor beta chain was sequenced for a study of blood T cells in healthy people across ages (dated by TCRdb to between 2015 and 2016). Study-wide context: In model experiments, roughly one uniquely barcoded TCR beta cDNA molecule per two T cells was captured by template switching. Four age groups were formed from the donors: young (average approximately 15 years), middle-aged (around 39), aged (about 62) and long-lived (around 82). To avoid experimental bias, donors of different ages were randomly spread across the sequencing lanes. Using deep sequencing normalized with unique cDNA molecular identifiers, the study measured how TCR beta repertoire diversity changes with age. The study analyzed two additional independent replicas of 1 million unique cDNA reads from the same blood draw for two donors, one aged 18 to 29 and one aged 80 or older. The paper as a whole reports these results and caveats: The percentage of naive T cells measured by flow cytometry correlated strongly with observed TCR beta diversity. Compared with the aged group, the long-lived group had more naive CD4+ T cells, fewer expanded clones and increased TCR diversity, suggesting age selection. Total diversity estimates from one million sequenced T cells were considered lower bounds and underestimates. As age increased, observed TCR beta diversity per million T cells dropped in a roughly linear way, and a significant reduction was already evident by age roughly 36. Since profiling was done on bulk unsorted PBMCs, naive and antigen-experienced compartments could not be conclusively compared. Donor CMV infection status was unknown, potentially confounding age-related changes in expanded clonotypes.

From the cysteine up to the phenylalanine, the CDR3 has a length of 17 residues. Of all the DNA, just the CDR3 is kept, 51 bases in frame from base 1. At the junction V is shortened by 5 bases and J by 4 bases; bases outside the gene matches: 12. In the germline V gene (reference sequence), CDR1 corresponds to SEHNR and CDR2 to FQNEAQ. On this clonotype: Its target antigen remains unknown. No per-base quality is available; no much larger clone lies one base away.

To prepare the library, 5' RACE was applied. TCRdb lists the instrument as Illumina HiSeq 2500. The second PCR ran for about 6 to 12 cycles and used a J-beta primer mix along with a sample-barcoded 5' primer. Each TCR beta cDNA molecule received a unique molecular identifier from a template-switch 5' adaptor carrying 12 random nucleotides. Each sample yielded at least 2.5 million CDR3-containing paired-end reads. First-strand cDNA synthesis was performed from all RNA using the Mint cDNA synthesis kit, with priming by a TRBC-specific oligonucleotide. Following uracil-DNA glycosylase treatment, a first 18-cycle PCR with universal primers M1SS and BC2_uni_R was performed on all cDNA. As for the original processing: For normalization, 1 million high-quality reads were randomly selected from each sample, with every read carrying a distinct molecular identifier. Instead of being binned into consensus sequences, reads with shared molecular identifiers were discarded. MiTCR, run with a Q25 quality threshold and the strictest error-elimination algorithm, handled CDR3 identification, clonotype clustering and error correction. Lower-bound total TCR beta diversity was estimated with a nonparametric unseen species model using Euler transformation. TCRdb reprocessing: public reads trimmed at Q25 with fastp, clones called with MiXCR, in-frame beta chains kept. For every CDR3 protein sequence, its rows merge into one entry that carries the most common genes and DNA. Here the V and J calls rest on TCRdb's processing, not on the authors' analysis. Within this sample are roughly 900,000 distinct CDR3 sequences, with roughly 26% of them counted one time only. The ten largest clones take up 15% to 20% of the sample.

Systemically healthy Caucasian individuals from Russia, roughly 40 in total and aged roughly 6 to 95 years, were included as donors. Each donor gave around 9.9 milliliters of peripheral blood, collected into EDTA-treated Vacutainer tubes. PBMCs were isolated by Ficoll-Paque density-gradient centrifugation, with at least 6 million obtained per sample. Total RNA was extracted from PBMCs with Trizol reagent, with at least 5.5 micrograms obtained per sample. For every donor, flow cytometry on a PBMC aliquot measured the percentage of naive CD45RAhigh/CD27high T cells. Sample: blood. This TCR derives from a woman at least 80 years old in good health. The chain is made from TRBV7-9 and TRBJ2-1, with 9 middle bases fitting TRBD2. The CDR3 region has the sequence CASSTSVGGGDYNEQFF. The sequence in DNA is TGTGCCAGCAGCACGAGTGTGGGCGGGGGGGATTACAATGAGCAGTTCTTC. Where the CDR3 stops, the reference TRBV7-9 and TRBJ2-1 genes take over; the full variable domain is DTGVSQNPRHKITKRGQNVTFRCDPISEHNRLYWYRQTLGQGPEFLTYFQNEAQLEKSRLLSDRFSAERPKGSFSTLEIQRTEQGDSAMYLCASSTSVGGGDYNEQFFGPGTRLTVL.